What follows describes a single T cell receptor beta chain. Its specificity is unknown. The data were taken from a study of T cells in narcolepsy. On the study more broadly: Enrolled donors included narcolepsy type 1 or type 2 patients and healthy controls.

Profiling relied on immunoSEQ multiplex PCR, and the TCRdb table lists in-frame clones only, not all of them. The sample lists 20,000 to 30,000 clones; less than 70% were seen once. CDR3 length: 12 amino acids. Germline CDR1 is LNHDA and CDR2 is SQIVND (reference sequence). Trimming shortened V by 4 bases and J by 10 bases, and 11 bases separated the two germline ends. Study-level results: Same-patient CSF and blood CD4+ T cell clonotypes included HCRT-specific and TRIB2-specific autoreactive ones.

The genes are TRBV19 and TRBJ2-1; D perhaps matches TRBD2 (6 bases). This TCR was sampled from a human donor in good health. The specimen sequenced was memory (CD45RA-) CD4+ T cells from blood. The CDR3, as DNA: TGTGCCAGTAGTACTCGGAGGGTAGAGCAGTTCTTC. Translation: CASSTRRVEQFF. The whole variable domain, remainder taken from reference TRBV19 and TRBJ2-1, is DGGITQSPKYLFRKEGQNVTLSCEQNLNHDAMYWYRQDPGQGLRLIYYSQIVNDFQKGDIAEGYSVSREKKESFPLTVTSAQKNPTAFYLCASSTRRVEQFFGPGTRLTVL.